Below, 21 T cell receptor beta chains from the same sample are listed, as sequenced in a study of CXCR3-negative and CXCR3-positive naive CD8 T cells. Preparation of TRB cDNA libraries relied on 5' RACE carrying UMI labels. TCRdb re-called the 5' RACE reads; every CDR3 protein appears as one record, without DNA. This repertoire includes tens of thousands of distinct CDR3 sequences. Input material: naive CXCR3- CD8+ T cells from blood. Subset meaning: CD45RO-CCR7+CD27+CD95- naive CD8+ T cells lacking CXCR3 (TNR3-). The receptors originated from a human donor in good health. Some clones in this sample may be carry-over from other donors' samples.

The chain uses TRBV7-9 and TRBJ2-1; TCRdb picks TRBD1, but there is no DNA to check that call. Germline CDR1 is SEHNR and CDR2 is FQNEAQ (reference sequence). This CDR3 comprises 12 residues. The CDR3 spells CASSSTGFEQFF.

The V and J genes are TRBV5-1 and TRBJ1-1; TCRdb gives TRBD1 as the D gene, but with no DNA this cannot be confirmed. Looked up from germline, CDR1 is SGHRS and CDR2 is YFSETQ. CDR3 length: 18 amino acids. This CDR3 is CASSFGPGQGLKGTEAFF.

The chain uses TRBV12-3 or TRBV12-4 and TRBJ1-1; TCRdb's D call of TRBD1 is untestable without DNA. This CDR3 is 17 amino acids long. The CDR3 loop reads CASSPGTGIGLNTEAFF.

CDR3 protein: CAISDGTYEQYF. The chain combines TRBV10-3 with TRBJ2-7. The CDR3 covers 12 residues. Per the germline V gene, CDR1 is ENHRY and CDR2 is SYGVKD.

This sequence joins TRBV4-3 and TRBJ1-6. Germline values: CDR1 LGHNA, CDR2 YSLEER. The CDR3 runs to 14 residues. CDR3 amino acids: CASSQDMGYSPLHF.

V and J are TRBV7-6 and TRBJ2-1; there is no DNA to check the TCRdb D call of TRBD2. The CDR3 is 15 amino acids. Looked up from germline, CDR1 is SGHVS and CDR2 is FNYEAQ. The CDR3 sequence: CASSLAGGDYNEQFF.

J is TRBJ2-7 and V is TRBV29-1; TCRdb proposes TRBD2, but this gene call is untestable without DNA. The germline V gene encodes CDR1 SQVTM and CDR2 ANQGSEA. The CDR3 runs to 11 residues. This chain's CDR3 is CSVQRTSGRRF.

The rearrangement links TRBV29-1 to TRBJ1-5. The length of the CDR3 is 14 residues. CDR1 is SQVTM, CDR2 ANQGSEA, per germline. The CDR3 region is CCVSAGNNNQPQHF. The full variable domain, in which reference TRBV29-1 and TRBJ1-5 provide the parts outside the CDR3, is SAVISQKPSRDICQRGTSLTIQCQVDSQVTMMFWYRQQPGQSLTLIATANQGSEATYESGFVIDKFPISRPNLTFSTLTVSNMSPEDSSIYLCCVSAGNNNQPQHFGDGTRLSIL.

CDR3 amino acids: CSVEASYEQYF. V is TRBV29-1 and J is TRBJ2-7. Looked up from germline, CDR1 is SQVTM and CDR2 is ANQGSEA. CDR3 length equals 11 residues.

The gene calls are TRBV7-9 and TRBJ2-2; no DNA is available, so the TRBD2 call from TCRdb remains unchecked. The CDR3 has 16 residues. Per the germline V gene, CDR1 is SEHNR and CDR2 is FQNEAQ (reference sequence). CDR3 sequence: CASSLVGRGRAGELFF.

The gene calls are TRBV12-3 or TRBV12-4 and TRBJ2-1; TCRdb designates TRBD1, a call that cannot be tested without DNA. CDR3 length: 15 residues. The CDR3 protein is CASSLVEALGNEQFF.

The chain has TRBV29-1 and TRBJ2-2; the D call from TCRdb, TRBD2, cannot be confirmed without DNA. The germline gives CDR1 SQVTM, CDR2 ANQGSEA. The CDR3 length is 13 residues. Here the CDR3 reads CSARTSGSRELFF.

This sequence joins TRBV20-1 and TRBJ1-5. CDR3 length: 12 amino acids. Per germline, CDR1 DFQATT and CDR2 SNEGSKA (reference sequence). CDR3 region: CSARNSNEPQHF.

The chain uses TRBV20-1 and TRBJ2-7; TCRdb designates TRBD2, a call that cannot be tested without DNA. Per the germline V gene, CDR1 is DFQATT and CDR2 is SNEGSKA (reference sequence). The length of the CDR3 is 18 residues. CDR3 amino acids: CSARGRSAGGSFVYEQYF.

CDR3 in amino acids: CSVVGGPSSMNTEAFF. The V gene is TRBV29-1, the J gene TRBJ1-1. This CDR3 is built from 16 residues. Per the germline V gene, CDR1 is SQVTM and CDR2 is ANQGSEA.

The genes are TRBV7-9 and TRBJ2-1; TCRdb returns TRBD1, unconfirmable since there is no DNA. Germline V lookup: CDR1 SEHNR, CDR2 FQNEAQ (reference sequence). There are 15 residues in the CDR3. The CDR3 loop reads CASSSTGELENEQFF.

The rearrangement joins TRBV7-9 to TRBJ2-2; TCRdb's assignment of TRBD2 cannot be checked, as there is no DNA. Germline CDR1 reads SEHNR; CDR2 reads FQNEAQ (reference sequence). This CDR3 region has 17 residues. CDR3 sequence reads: CASSLGLAGEDTGELFF.

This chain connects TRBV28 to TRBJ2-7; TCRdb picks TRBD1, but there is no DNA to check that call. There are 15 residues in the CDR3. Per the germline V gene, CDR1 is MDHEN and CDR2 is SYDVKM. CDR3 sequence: CASSPEQTGPYEQYF. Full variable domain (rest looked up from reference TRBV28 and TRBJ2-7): DVKVTQSSRYLVKRTGEKVFLECVQDMDHENMFWYRQDPGLGLRLIYFSYDVKMKEKGDIPEGYSVSREKKERFSLILESASTNQTSMYLCASSPEQTGPYEQYFGPGTRLTVT.

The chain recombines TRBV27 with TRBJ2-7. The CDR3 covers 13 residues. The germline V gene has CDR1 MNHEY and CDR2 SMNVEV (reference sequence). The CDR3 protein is CASSFTGSYEQYF.

The CDR3 protein is CASSLTTGSMNTEAFF. This chain connects TRBV6-5 to TRBJ1-1; the TCRdb D gene call, TRBD1, has no DNA to confirm it. The CDR3 totals 16 residues. Germline loops: CDR1 MNHEY, CDR2 SVGAGI.

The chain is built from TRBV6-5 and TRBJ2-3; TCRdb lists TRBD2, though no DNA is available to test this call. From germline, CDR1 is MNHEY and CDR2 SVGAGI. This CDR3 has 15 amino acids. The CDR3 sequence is CASSYFAGVTDTQYF.